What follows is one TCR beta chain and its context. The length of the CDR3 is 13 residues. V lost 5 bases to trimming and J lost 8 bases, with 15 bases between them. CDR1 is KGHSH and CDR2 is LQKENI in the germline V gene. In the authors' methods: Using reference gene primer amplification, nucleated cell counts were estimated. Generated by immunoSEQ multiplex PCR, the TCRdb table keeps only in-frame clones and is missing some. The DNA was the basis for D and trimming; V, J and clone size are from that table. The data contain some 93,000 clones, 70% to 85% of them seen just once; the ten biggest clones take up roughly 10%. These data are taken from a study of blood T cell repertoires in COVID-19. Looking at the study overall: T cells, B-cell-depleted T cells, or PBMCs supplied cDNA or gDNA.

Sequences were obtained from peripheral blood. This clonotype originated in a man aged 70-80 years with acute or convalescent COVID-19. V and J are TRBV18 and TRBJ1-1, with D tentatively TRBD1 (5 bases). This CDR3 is CASSSQGLREAFF. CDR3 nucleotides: TGTGCCAGCTCATCGCAGGGTTTACGGGAAGCTTTCTTT. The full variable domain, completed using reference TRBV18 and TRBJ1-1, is NAGVMQNPRHLVRRRGQEARLRCSPMKGHSHVYWYRQLPEEGLKFMVYLQKENIIDESGMPKERFSAEFPKEGPSILRIQQVVRGDSAAYFCASSSQGLREAFFGQGTRLTVV.